This T cell receptor (beta chain) was observed in a study of response to subunit inactivated influenza vaccine. Overall study findings and caveats: The authors proposed limited new T cell recruitment per seasonal influenza vaccination.

CDR3 length equals 14 residues. CDR1 is MDHEN and CDR2 is SYDVKM in the germline V gene. Trimming removed 7 bases at V and 2 bases at J, with 14 bases between. TCRdb called the RT-PCR reads again in MiXCR, with one record for every CDR3 protein. The table has about 610,000 distinct CDR3 sequences, approximately 14% seen once. In the case of this clonotype: Its target is not known.

The chain is built from TRBV28 and TRBJ1-2; the D is unclear. The sequencing here drew on PBMCs from blood, taken 11 to 12 days after vaccination. The source is a man in his forties or fifties who received an inactivated influenza vaccine. The CDR3 coding sequence is TGTGCCAGCACCTTAAGGTACAGAAACTATGGCTACACCTTC. Its translation is CASTLRYRNYGYTF.